This T cell receptor (beta chain) is drawn from a study of T cell responses to AZD1222 COVID-19 vaccine. Points from the study as a whole: Donors, mostly white British, included more females; clonal diversity was possibly underestimated. Reportedly, nearly half the spike-specific TCRs target unmutated variant regions.

Sequenced by immunoSEQ multiplex PCR; TCRdb stores in-frame clones only, minus some. The top ten clones hold 6.5% to 9.5% of a sample with over 100,000 clones, over 80% of them seen once. Germline trimming cut 5 bases from V and 2 bases from J; bases unmatched to any gene: 9. The CDR3 runs 15 residues. Germline V gene lookup returns CDR1 SEHNR and CDR2 FQNEAQ (reference sequence). In regard to this clone: Its antigen remains unidentified.

This material consisted of peripheral blood, taken on day 0 of AZD1222 vaccination. This rearrangement joins TRBV7-9 to TRBJ2-7, with TRBD2 matching over 7 bases. The TCR comes from an adult in good health. Here the CDR3 reads CASSVLTSVPYEQYF. The CDR3 DNA reads as TGTGCCAGCAGCGTTTTAACTAGCGTCCCCTACGAGCAGTACTTC.